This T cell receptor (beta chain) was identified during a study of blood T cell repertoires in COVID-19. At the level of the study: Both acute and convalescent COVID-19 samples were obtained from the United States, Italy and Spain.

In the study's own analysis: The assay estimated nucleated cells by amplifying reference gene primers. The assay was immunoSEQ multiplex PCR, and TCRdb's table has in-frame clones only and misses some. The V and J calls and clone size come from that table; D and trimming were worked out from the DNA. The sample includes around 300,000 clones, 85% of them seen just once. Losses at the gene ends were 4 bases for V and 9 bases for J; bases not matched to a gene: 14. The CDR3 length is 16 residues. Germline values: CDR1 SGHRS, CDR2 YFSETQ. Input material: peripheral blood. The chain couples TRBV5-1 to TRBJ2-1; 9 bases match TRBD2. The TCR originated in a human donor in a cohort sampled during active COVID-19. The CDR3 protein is CASSPRVAGAAGEQFF. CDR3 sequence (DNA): TGCGCCAGCAGCCCGCGTGTAGCGGGAGCAGCCGGTGAGCAGTTCTTC. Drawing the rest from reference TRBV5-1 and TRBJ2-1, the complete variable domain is KAGVTQTPRYLIKTRGQQVTLSCSPISGHRSVSWYQQTPGQGLQFLFEYFSETQRNKGNFPGRFSGRQFSNSRSEMNVSTLELGDSALYLCASSPRVAGAAGEQFFGPGTRLTVL.